Following are 9 T cell receptor beta chains from one sample sequenced in a study of blood T cell repertoires in COVID-19 (TCRdb year 2020). The receptor library was made with the immunoSEQ multiplex PCR assay. Sourced from immuneACCESS, this table was stored by TCRdb with only in-frame sequences that have V and J called. A share of the clones is absent; for the studies checked, an unresolved V gene accounts for under half, and the remainder has no known explanation. The sample contains tens of thousands of clones, more than 75% of them found a single time. The ten biggest clones cover about 7% of the sample. The source material was peripheral blood. These receptors all stem from a man aged 50 or older with active or convalescent COVID-19.

The chain recombines TRBV4-1 with TRBJ2-3; D is perhaps TRBD2 (5 bases). Germline V CDR1 and CDR2: MGHRA, YSYEKL. V dropped 0 bases and J dropped 2 bases, with 18 bases sitting between them. CDR3 length: 18 amino acids. Here the CDR3 reads CASSQEKSGSILTDTQYF. CDR3 nucleotides: TGCGCCAGCAGCCAAGAAAAAAGCGGATCCATCCTCACAGATACGCAGTATTTT.

This clone was seen a few times. V is TRBV7-8 and J is TRBJ2-2; TRBD1 matches at 7 bases. V was pared by 3 bases and J by 1 base, with 5 bases of the junction left unmatched. CDR3 length: 16 residues. The germline V gene has CDR1 SGHVS and CDR2 FQNEAQ. CDR3 sequence: CASSFRRTGNTGELFF. The CDR3 DNA reads as TGTGCCAGCAGCTTTCGGAGGACAGGGAACACCGGGGAGCTGTTTTTT.

This clone was seen a handful of times. The chain combines TRBV30 with TRBJ1-5, with TRBD1 matching 7 bases. CDR1 GTSNPN and CDR2 SVGIG come from the germline V gene (reference sequence). The CDR3 is made up of 17 amino acids. Losses at the gene ends were 2 bases for V and 5 bases for J; bases not matched to a gene: 15. CDR3 bases: TGTGCCTGGAGTCTTATTAGACAGGGTAACATCGATCAGCCCCAGCATTTT. Translation: CAWSLIRQGNIDQPQHF.

This clone has more than one count but fewer than ten. The genes are TRBV2 and TRBJ1-1; possible D gene TRBD1, 6 bases. CDR1 SNHLY and CDR2 FYNNEI come from the germline V gene. V lost 2 bases, J lost 11 bases, and 12 bases lay in between. There are 12 residues in the CDR3. The CDR3 bases are TGTGCCAGCAGTGAATTCGGCAGGGGCGCTTTCTTT. It codes for CASSEFGRGAFF.

The chain has TRBV10-3 and TRBJ2-3; 7 bases line up with TRBD2. This CDR3 region has 13 residues. CDR1 and CDR2 from the germline V gene are ENHRY and SYGVKD. Germline trimming cut 10 bases from V and 3 bases from J; bases unmatched to any gene: 7. The CDR3 DNA sequence: TGTGCCACCGGACTAGTGGGGACAGATACGCAGTATTTT. This sequence encodes CATGLVGTDTQYF.

The V and J genes are TRBV7-2 and TRBJ2-2; 9 bases are shared with TRBD2. CDR3 length equals 15 residues. Losses at the gene ends were 5 bases for V and 5 bases for J; bases not matched to a gene: 6. Germline CDR1 reads SGHTA; CDR2 reads FQGNSA. The CDR3 is CASSIGLASTGELFF. The CDR3 nucleotides read TGTGCCAGCAGCATCGGACTAGCGAGTACCGGGGAGCTGTTTTTT.

This clone turned up a few times. V gene TRBV5-1 combines with J gene TRBJ1-6; D perhaps matches TRBD1 (5 bases). In germline, CDR1 is SGHRS, CDR2 YFSETQ. Deletions cut 3 bases from V and 4 bases from J, with 11 bases between. This CDR3 is built from 15 residues. The CDR3 sequence: CASSSGQEYNSPLHF. DNA of the CDR3: TGCGCCAGCAGCTCCGGACAAGAATATAATTCACCCCTCCACTTT.

The chain combines TRBV5-8 with TRBJ2-7; TRBD1 might be the D (6 bases). Per germline, CDR1 SGHTS and CDR2 YDEGEE. The V end was cut by 3 bases, the J end by 2 bases, with 9 bases between. The CDR3 is 13 amino acids. The CDR3, as DNA: TGTGCCAGCAGCTATACAGGGCCCTACGAGCAGTACTTC. It yields the protein CASSYTGPYEQYF.

The chain combines TRBV2 with TRBJ1-4, with 10 bases matching TRBD1. Trimming at V came to 2 bases and at J to 2 bases, leaving 8 bases not matched to a gene. Germline V CDR1 and CDR2: SNHLY, FYNNEI. CDR3 length: 18 amino acids. CDR3: CASSERWGTGATNEKLFF. The CDR3, as DNA: TGTGCCAGCAGTGAAAGGTGGGGGACAGGGGCCACTAATGAAAAACTGTTTTTT.